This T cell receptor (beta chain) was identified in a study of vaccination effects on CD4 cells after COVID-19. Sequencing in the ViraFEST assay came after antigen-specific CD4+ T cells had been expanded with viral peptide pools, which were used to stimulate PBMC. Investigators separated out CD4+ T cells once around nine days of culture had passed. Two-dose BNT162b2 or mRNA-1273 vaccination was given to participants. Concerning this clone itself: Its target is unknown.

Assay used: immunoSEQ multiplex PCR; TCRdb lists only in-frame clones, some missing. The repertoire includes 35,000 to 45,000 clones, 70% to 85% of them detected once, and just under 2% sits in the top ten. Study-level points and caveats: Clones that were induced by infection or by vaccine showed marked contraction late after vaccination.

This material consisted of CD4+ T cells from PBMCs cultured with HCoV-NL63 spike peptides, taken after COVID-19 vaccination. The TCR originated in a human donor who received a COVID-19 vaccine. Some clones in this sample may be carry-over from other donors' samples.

CDR3 protein: CATSEGGRGYEQYV. CDR3 nucleotide sequence: TGTGCCACCAGTGAGGGGGGGCGCGGGTACGAGCAGTACGTC. V gene TRBV24-1 combines with J gene TRBJ2-7; D is perhaps TRBD2 (7 bases). Germline assignment: CDR1 KGHDR and CDR2 SFDVKD. V was cut by 4 bases and J by 4 bases, with 13 bases left in between. The CDR3 consists of 14 residues.